Listed here is a single T cell receptor beta chain. Its antigen is unidentified. Sequencing targeted expressed TCRB transcripts, as all isolated RNA had been reverse transcribed. TCRdb's copy holds only in-frame clones and misses some; the assay was immunoSEQ multiplex PCR. Among hundreds of thousands of clones listed, roughly 11% were seen once. These data are taken from a study of beta chain features in type 1 diabetes. Purity exceeded 95% in all sorted populations. Study findings and constraints: When Type 1 diabetes patients were examined, their TCRB CDR3s proved moderately but significantly shorter in all four CD4+ subsets.

The CDR3 runs to 13 residues. CDR1 and CDR2 from the germline V gene are MDHEN and SYDVKM. V gave up 6 bases and J gave up 13 bases, with 18 bases separating them. This chain connects TRBV28 to TRBJ1-4; D is uncertain. Specimen: naive CD4+ T cells from blood. This TCR derives from a man in his thirties or forties with type 1 diabetes. The CDR3 bases are TGTGCCAGCAGCCTTGGACGGGAGTTGGGACTGTTTTTT. This encodes CASSLGRELGLFF.